The present T cell receptor (beta chain) was sequenced within a study of blood T cell repertoires in COVID-19. Study at large: Researchers got acute and convalescent COVID-19 samples from the United States, Italy and Spain.

TCRdb's copy holds only in-frame clones and misses some; the assay was immunoSEQ multiplex PCR. The repertoire includes about 280,000 clones, around 92% of them detected once, and 1.9% sits in the top ten. Recruits, aged about 18 to 100 years, lived in 20 to 30 US areas. Recovery among Cohort 3 donors was established by two negative PCRs, clearance, or symptom resolution. Trimming cost V 2 bases and J 3 bases, with 14 bases left between them. In germline, CDR1 is SGHVS, CDR2 FQNEAQ. The length of the CDR3 is 16 residues. The gene calls are TRBV7-8 and TRBJ2-1; no firm D call. The receptor was isolated from a woman aged 60-70 years who had recovered from COVID-19. Sequenced: PBMCs or T cells enriched from blood (not recorded which). CDR3 sequence reads: CASSLIPLGNYNEQFF. CDR3 nucleotide sequence: TGTGCCAGCAGCTTAATTCCGCTAGGCAACTACAATGAGCAGTTCTTC.